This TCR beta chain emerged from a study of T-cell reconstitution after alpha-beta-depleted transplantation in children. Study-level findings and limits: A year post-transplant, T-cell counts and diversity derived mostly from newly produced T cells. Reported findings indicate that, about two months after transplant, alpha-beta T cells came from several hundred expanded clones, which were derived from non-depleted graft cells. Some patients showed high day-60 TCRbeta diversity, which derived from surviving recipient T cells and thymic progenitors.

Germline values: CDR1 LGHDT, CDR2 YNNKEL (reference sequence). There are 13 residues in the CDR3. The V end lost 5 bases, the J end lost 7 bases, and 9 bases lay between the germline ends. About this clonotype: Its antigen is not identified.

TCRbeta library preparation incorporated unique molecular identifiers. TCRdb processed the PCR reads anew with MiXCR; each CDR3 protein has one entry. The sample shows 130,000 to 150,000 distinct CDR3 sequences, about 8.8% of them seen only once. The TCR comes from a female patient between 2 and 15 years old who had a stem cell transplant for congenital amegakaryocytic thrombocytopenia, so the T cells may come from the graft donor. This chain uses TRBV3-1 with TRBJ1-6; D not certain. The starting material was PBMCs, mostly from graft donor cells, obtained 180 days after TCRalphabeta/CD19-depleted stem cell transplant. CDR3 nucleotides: TGTGCCAGCAGCTTTGATGGAAATTCACCCCTCCACTTT. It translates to CASSFDGNSPLHF.